This TCR beta chain appears in the sequencing data of a study of response to subunit inactivated influenza vaccine. Overall study results and limits: Seasonal influenza vaccination, on each occasion, was suggested by the authors to recruit few new T cells.

This CDR3 contains 14 residues. Trimming cost V 6 bases and J 2 bases, with 13 bases left between them. MiXCR, run by TCRdb on the RT-PCR reads, gives a single entry per CDR3 protein. This sample has roughly 710,000 distinct CDR3 sequences; 13% to 15% occur once, and the top ten carry 7.5% to 8%. This clonotype was observed a handful of times. What it recognizes is unknown. The source was PBMCs from blood, collected less than 15 days before vaccination. The receptor's source is a man aged 50 to 60 who received an inactivated influenza vaccine. The genes are TRBV12-3 or TRBV12-4 and TRBJ1-2; D is perhaps TRBD1 (6 bases). CDR3 bases: TGTGCCAGCAGCTCTACCCAGGGGAACTATGGCTACACCTTC. Its translation is CASSSTQGNYGYTF.